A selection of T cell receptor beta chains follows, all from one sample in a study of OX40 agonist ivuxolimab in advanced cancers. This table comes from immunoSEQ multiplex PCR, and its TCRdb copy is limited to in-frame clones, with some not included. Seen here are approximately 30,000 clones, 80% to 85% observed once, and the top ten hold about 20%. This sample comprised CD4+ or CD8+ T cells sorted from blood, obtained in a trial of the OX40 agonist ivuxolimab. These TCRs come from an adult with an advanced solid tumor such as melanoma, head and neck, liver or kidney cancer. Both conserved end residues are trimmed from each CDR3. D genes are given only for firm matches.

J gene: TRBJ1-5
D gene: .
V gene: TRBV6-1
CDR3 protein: ASRGISNQPQH

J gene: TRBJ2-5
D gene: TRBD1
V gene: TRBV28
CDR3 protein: ASSPFDRGRGETQY

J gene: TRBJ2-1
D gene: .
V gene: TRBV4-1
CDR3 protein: ASSQSPGEAGIFYNEQF

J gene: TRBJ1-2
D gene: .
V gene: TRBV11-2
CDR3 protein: ASSLGQDNYGYT

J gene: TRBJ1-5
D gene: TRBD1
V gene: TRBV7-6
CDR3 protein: ASSQGTGALPQH

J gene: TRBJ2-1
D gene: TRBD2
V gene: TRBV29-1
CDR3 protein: SVEGLAGVDNEQF

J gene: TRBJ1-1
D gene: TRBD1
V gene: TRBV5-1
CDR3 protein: ASSLADRARNTEAF

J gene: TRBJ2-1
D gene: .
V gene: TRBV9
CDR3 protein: ASSNRDSHNEQF

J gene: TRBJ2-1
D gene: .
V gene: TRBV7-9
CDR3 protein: ASSPERNEQF

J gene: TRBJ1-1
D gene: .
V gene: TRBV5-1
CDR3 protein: ASSLTGMNTEAF

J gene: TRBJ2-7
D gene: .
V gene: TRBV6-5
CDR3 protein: ASSYMAGDSYEQY

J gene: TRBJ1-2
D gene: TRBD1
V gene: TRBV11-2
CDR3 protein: ASSRQGPGYGYT

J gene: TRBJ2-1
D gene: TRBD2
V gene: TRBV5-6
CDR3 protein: ASSRTPSGGPRNEQF

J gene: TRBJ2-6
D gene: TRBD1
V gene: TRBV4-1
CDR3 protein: ASSPSGQGFDVLT

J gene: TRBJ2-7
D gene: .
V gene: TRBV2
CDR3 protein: ASSAGEYHSSYEQY

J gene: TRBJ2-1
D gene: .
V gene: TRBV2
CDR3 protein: ASSEVNEQF

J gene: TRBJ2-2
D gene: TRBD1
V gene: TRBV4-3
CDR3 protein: ASSPGTGTGELF

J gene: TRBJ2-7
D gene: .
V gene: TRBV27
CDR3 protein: ASSRTPTSYEQY

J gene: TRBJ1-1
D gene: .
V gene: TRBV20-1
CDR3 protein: SANRDIRAF

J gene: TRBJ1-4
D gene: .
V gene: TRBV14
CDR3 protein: ASSQDFSRGLNEKLF

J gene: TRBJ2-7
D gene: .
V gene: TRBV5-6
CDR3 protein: ASSWAGQSYEQY

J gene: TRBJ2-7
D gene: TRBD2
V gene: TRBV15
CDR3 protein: ATSRSRGGTDEQY

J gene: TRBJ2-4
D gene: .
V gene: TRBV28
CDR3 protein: ASTPTSLKNIQY

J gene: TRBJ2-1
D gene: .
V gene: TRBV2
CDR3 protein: ASSDILGGASVGF

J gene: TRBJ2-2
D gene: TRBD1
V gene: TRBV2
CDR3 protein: ASKWGQGLTGELF

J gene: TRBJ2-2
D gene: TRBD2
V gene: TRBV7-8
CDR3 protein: ASSLEGDYHSGELF

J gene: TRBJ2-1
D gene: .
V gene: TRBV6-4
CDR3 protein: ASTWTNNEQF

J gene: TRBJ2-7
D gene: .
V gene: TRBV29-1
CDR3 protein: SVRRDDEQY

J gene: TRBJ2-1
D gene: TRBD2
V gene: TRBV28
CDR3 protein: ASSLRLASYNEQF

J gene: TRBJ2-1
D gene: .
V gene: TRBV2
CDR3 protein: ASSQNGRYNEQF

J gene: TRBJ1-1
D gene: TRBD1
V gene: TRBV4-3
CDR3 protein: ASSRGPGTEAF

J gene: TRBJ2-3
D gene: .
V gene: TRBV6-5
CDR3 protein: ASSTRGGSTDTQY

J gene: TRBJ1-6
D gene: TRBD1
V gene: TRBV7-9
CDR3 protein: ASRLAGGEGSPLH

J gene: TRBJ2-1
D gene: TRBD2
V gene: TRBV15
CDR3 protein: ATSREAGGVDEQF

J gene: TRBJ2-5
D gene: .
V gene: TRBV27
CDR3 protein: ASSLSGAETQY

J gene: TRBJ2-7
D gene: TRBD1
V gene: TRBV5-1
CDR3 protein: ASSPGTGDYEQY

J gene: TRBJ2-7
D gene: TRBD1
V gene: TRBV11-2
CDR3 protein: ASSSASRDRGDEQY

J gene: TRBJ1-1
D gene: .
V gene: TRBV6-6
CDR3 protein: ASSYGLMNTEAF